Listed below are T cell receptor beta chains from one sample, sequenced in a study of shared clonotypes between healthy human individuals. Clones were read by immunoSEQ multiplex PCR, and TCRdb kept only the in-frame ones, dropping some. The data contain more than 2 million clones, approximately 95% of them singletons. The sequenced material came from naive CD4+ T cells sorted from blood. Every receptor here comes from a man aged 18 to 29 in good health. CDR3s include the opening cysteine and the closing phenylalanine or tryptophan. D genes are given only for firm matches. Expanded clones are given a class, and other clones once, few, many or no size at all.

size: -
D: -
J: TRBJ1-2
V: TRBV7-2
DNA: TGTGCCAGCAGCCCGGACGGTTTCTCTAACTATGGCTACACCTTC
CDR3: CASSPDGFSNYGYTF

size: -
D: -
J: TRBJ2-6
V: TRBV27
DNA: TGTGCCAGCAGCCAGAACAGTGCTGGGGCCAACGTCCTGACTTTC
CDR3: CASSQNSAGANVLTF

size: -
D: TRBD1
J: TRBJ2-7
V: TRBV6-6
DNA: TGTGCCAGCAGTTCGACAGGGGAGTCCTACGAGCAGTACTTC
CDR3: CASSSTGESYEQYF

size: -
D: -
J: TRBJ1-5
V: TRBV30
DNA: TGTGCCTGGAAGGGAGGTCGGGACCGATTGGGGCCCCAGCATTTT
CDR3: CAWKGGRDRLGPQHF

size: few
D: -
J: TRBJ1-2
V: TRBV19
DNA: TGTGCCAGTAGTGTCGGCCCAAACTATGGCTACACCTTC
CDR3: CASSVGPNYGYTF

size: -
D: TRBD1
J: TRBJ1-6
V: TRBV6-1
DNA: TGTGCCAGCAGTGAACAGGGGGCGAGGAATTCACCCCTCCACTTT
CDR3: CASSEQGARNSPLHF

size: -
D: -
J: TRBJ1-6
V: TRBV6-6
DNA: TGTGCCACCACCCAGGTGTCGGATTCACCCCTCCACTTT
CDR3: CATTQVSDSPLHF

size: -
D: -
J: TRBJ2-3
V: TRBV7-2
DNA: TGTGCCAGCAGCTTAGACGGGAACAAAGCAGATACGCAGTATTTT
CDR3: CASSLDGNKADTQYF

size: -
D: -
J: TRBJ1-2
V: TRBV2
DNA: TGTGCCAGCAGCCCCCTGACAGCTAACTATGGCTACACCTTC
CDR3: CASSPLTANYGYTF

size: few
D: TRBD2
J: TRBJ2-7
V: TRBV27
DNA: TGTGCCAGCAGTTTACTAGCGGGAGTTCGAGAGCAGTACTTC
CDR3: CASSLLAGVREQYF

size: -
D: -
J: TRBJ2-2
V: TRBV7-9
DNA: TGTGCCAGCAGCGACAATCCTGGAAACACCGGGGAGCTGTTTTTT
CDR3: CASSDNPGNTGELFF

size: -
D: -
J: TRBJ2-7
V: TRBV7-2
DNA: TGTGCCAGCAGCTTGAACAGAAACTACGAGCAGTACTTC
CDR3: CASSLNRNYEQYF

size: many
D: -
J: TRBJ2-3
V: TRBV20-1
DNA: TGCAGTGCTAGATCCACAGATACGCAGTATTTT
CDR3: CSARSTDTQYF

size: -
D: -
J: TRBJ1-2
V: TRBV29-1
DNA: TGCAGCGACTCCAGGGCGGACGGTGGCTACACCTTC
CDR3: CSDSRADGGYTF

size: -
D: -
J: TRBJ2-3
V: TRBV6-5
DNA: TGTGCCAGCAGATTACTCTCAGGTGCAGATACGCAGTATTTT
CDR3: CASRLLSGADTQYF

size: once
D: -
J: TRBJ1-4
V: TRBV6-5
DNA: TGTGCCAGCAGGACCCAAGGGGGATTGAGGGAAAAACTGTTTTTT
CDR3: CASRTQGGLREKLFF

size: -
D: -
J: TRBJ2-7
V: TRBV6-6
DNA: TGTGCCAGCAGTTACGTCAGGCCTAAAGACTCCTACGAGCAGTACTTC
CDR3: CASSYVRPKDSYEQYF

size: -
D: -
J: TRBJ1-1
V: TRBV18
DNA: TGTGCCAGCTCACCCCAACCCACAGGGATGAACACTGAAGCTTTCTTT
CDR3: CASSPQPTGMNTEAFF

size: once
D: -
J: TRBJ1-5
V: TRBV5-8
DNA: TGTGCCAGCAGCTTGGTTGCAGGGGTCACCCTAAGGCCCCAGCATTTT
CDR3: CASSLVAGVTLRPQHF

size: once
D: TRBD1
J: TRBJ2-7
V: TRBV10-3
DNA: TGTGCCATCAGTGAGTCGCCGACAGGGGTACCCTACGAGCAGTACTTC
CDR3: CAISESPTGVPYEQYF

size: -
D: TRBD1
J: TRBJ1-6
V: TRBV2
DNA: TGTGCCAGCAGTGAACAGGGGGCGAAGTCACCCCTCCACTTT
CDR3: CASSEQGAKSPLHF

size: -
D: -
J: TRBJ2-2
V: TRBV5-6
DNA: TGTGCCAGCAGCTTTAAGACCACGAACACCGGGGAGCTGTTTTTT
CDR3: CASSFKTTNTGELFF

size: -
D: -
J: TRBJ1-1
V: TRBV4-1
DNA: TGCGCCAGCAGCCAAGAGGCGGGAGGAAGGACTGAAGCTTTCTTT
CDR3: CASSQEAGGRTEAFF

size: -
D: -
J: TRBJ2-7
V: TRBV30
DNA: TGTGCCTGGAGCACGGGATTTGACGAGCAGTACTTC
CDR3: CAWSTGFDEQYF

size: -
D: -
J: TRBJ2-5
V: TRBV6-6
DNA: TGTGCCAGCAGTCCTGGAGAGACCCAGTACTTC
CDR3: CASSPGETQYF

size: -
D: -
J: TRBJ1-1
V: TRBV29-1
DNA: TGCAGCGGGAGGGCCGTGAACACTGAAGCTTTCTTT
CDR3: CSGRAVNTEAFF

size: -
D: -
J: TRBJ1-2
V: TRBV5-6
DNA: TGTGCCAGCAGCCCGGATGCGGGGCGGGAGTATGGCTACACCTTC
CDR3: CASSPDAGREYGYTF

size: -
D: TRBD1
J: TRBJ2-7
V: TRBV15
DNA: TGTGCCACCAGCGGAGGACAGGGGCCCCGTGGGCAGTACTTC
CDR3: CATSGGQGPRGQYF

size: -
D: -
J: TRBJ2-1
V: TRBV7-8
DNA: TGTGCCAGCAGCTCAGTCGGTGGGGTTAATAATGAGCAGTTCTTC
CDR3: CASSSVGGVNNEQFF

size: -
D: -
J: TRBJ2-5
V: TRBV7-9
DNA: TGTGCCAGCAGTAATTGGGGGGTTGACCAAGAGACCCAGTACTTC
CDR3: CASSNWGVDQETQYF

size: -
D: -
J: TRBJ2-3
V: TRBV7-2
DNA: TGTGCCAGCAGTTGGGACAAAGCAGTGGCAGATACGCAGTATTTT
CDR3: CASSWDKAVADTQYF

size: -
D: -
J: TRBJ1-2
V: TRBV5-1
DNA: TGCGCCAGCAGCTCGGCCGGACAGAACTATGGCTACACCTTC
CDR3: CASSSAGQNYGYTF

size: -
D: TRBD2
J: TRBJ2-3
V: TRBV10-1
DNA: TGCGCCAGCAGTGAGTCCTCGACTAGCGGGAGGACAGATACGCAGTATTTT
CDR3: CASSESSTSGRTDTQYF

size: -
D: -
J: TRBJ1-2
V: TRBV18
DNA: TGTGCCAGCTCACCAGGACGGACGAACTATGGCTACACCTTC
CDR3: CASSPGRTNYGYTF

size: -
D: -
J: TRBJ2-1
V: TRBV2
DNA: TGTGCCAGCACACGGGCCCCCTACAATGAGCAGTTCTTC
CDR3: CASTRAPYNEQFF

size: -
D: -
J: TRBJ1-2
V: TRBV21-1
DNA: TGTGCCAGCAGCAGCCAGGACAGGGGAGAGGAAGGCTACACCTTC
CDR3: CASSSQDRGEEGYTF

size: -
D: -
J: TRBJ1-2
V: TRBV15
DNA: TGTGCCACCAGCCTGGGGGTTAACTATGGCTACACCTTC
CDR3: CATSLGVNYGYTF

size: -
D: -
J: TRBJ1-6
V: TRBV4-1
DNA: TGCGCCAGCAGCCAAGATGGCCGCAGAGATTCACCCCTCCACTTT
CDR3: CASSQDGRRDSPLHF

size: -
D: -
J: TRBJ1-5
V: TRBV28
DNA: TGTGCCAGCAGTACACCGGGACACCCTAATCAGCCCCAGCATTTT
CDR3: CASSTPGHPNQPQHF

size: -
D: -
J: TRBJ1-1
V: TRBV6-6
DNA: TGTGCCAGCAGCCTAGGGGCGAACACTGAAGCTTTCTTT
CDR3: CASSLGANTEAFF

size: -
D: -
J: TRBJ2-5
V: TRBV5-1
DNA: TGCGCCAGCAGCTTTGCGGGGGAGACCCAGTACTTC
CDR3: CASSFAGETQYF

size: -
D: -
J: TRBJ2-1
V: TRBV9
DNA: TGTGCCAGCAGCCCCACCAACAATGAGCAGTTCTTC
CDR3: CASSPTNNEQFF

size: few
D: -
J: TRBJ2-3
V: TRBV5-5
DNA: TGTGCCAGCAGCTTTACAGGGCATAGCACAGATACGCAGTATTTT
CDR3: CASSFTGHSTDTQYF

size: -
D: TRBD1
J: TRBJ1-3
V: TRBV10-3
DNA: TGTGCCATCAGGGCGGACAGGGTTTCAGGAAACACCATATATTTT
CDR3: CAIRADRVSGNTIYF

size: -
D: TRBD1
J: TRBJ1-6
V: TRBV10-3
DNA: TGTGCCATCAGTGACGGGGGACAGGGTAATTCACCCCTCCACTTT
CDR3: CAISDGGQGNSPLHF

size: -
D: -
J: TRBJ2-7
V: TRBV7-2
DNA: TGTGCCAGCAGCTTAGGTACTGGGATCTCCTACGAGCAGTACTTC
CDR3: CASSLGTGISYEQYF

size: -
D: TRBD1
J: TRBJ1-1
V: TRBV30
DNA: TGTGCCTGGAGTGTACGGGGGACAGTGCGGGGGAACACTGAAGCTTTCTTT
CDR3: CAWSVRGTVRGNTEAFF

size: -
D: TRBD2
J: TRBJ2-3
V: TRBV5-1
DNA: TGCGCCAGCAGCTTTAGCGGGACTAGCACAGATACGCAGTATTTT
CDR3: CASSFSGTSTDTQYF

size: once
D: TRBD2
J: TRBJ2-7
V: TRBV5-4
DNA: TGTGCTAGCCAGCCCAGCGGGGGGACCTACGAGCAGTACTTC
CDR3: CASQPSGGTYEQYF

size: once
D: -
J: TRBJ1-4
V: TRBV2
DNA: TGTGCCAGTGACGGGGCCCAGGGGGAAAAACTGTTTTTT
CDR3: CASDGAQGEKLFF